Included here is one T cell receptor (beta chain) sequence, with context. Its antigen remains unknown. These data are taken from a study of shared clonotypes between healthy human individuals. For the study at large: CD4 naive and CD4 memory each took three plates per donor, while CD8 naive took two and CD8 memory one. Study outcomes and limitations: The rarefaction results pointed to incomplete sorted-subset sequencing despite large depth.

Running of the assay took place at deep level. Data came from immunoSEQ multiplex PCR; TCRdb stores just in-frame clones and leaves some out. This table has nearly 1,000,000 clones, less than 85% appearing once. CD4+ cells were split into CD45RA+ naive and CD45RA-negative memory subsets. Specimen: memory CD4+ T cells sorted from blood. Indicated subset: CD45RA-negative fraction. The clonotype was recovered from a young man in good health.

The CDR3 region is CASSPSGQRTDTQYF. CDR3 bases: TGTGCCAGCAGTCCCTCAGGACAGCGCACAGATACGCAGTATTTT. The chain carries TRBV6-5 and TRBJ2-3; a weak D match, TRBD1 (6 bases). CDR1 and CDR2 from the germline V gene are MNHEY and SVGAGI. V lost 5 bases, J lost 1 base, and 13 bases lay in between. This CDR3 is 15 amino acids long.